Detailed here is one TCR beta chain. The CDR3 length is 15 residues. The J segment lost 3 bases and the V segment lost 2 bases, leaving 4 bases of the junction unmatched. Germline loops: CDR1 SNHLY, CDR2 FYNNEI. The data were obtained in a study of cytomegalovirus exposure and HLA in healthy donors. The PCR made use of 60 Vbeta and 13 Jbeta primers. Some clones are missing from TCRdb's copy, which holds only in-frame ones; the method was immunoSEQ multiplex PCR. The table has 150,000 to 200,000 clones, about 62% seen once; the top ten hold 2.5% to 3%. This clonotype was obtained from a man aged 40-50 years in good health and CMV-seronegative. Material for sequencing was PBMCs. V is TRBV2 and J is TRBJ1-5; 7 bases match TRBD1. The CDR3 reads CASSEWDSLNQPQHF. The DNA for the CDR3 is TGTGCCAGCAGTGAATGGGACAGTCTCAATCAGCCCCAGCATTTT.